What follows is one T cell receptor (beta chain) and its context. What it binds is not known. Germline V gene sequence: CDR1 SEHNR, CDR2 FQNEAQ (reference sequence). This CDR3 is built from 14 residues. Trimming cost V 0 bases and J 2 bases, with 7 bases left between them. This entry comes from a study of CD8+ T cells in alopecia areata. cDNA reverse transcribed from extracted RNA served as the sequencing template. Clones were read by immunoSEQ multiplex PCR, and TCRdb kept only the in-frame ones, dropping some. The table includes around 190,000 clones, roughly three fifths detected once. Study-level findings and limits: Between patients, shared TCR sequences were less clear than in mice. This was possibly due in part to HLA diversity in the patient population.

Cell sorting was applied to PBMCs, and CD4+ and CD8+ T cells were collected. This receptor was taken from a human donor in good health. What was sequenced was CD8+ T cells sorted from blood. The gene calls are TRBV7-9 and TRBJ1-2; D is ambiguous. The CDR3 is CASSLAAANYGYTF. The CDR3 DNA is TGTGCCAGCAGCTTAGCGGCAGCCAACTATGGCTACACCTTC.